Shown below are 10 T cell receptor beta chains from a single sample sequenced in a study of T cell responses to AZD1222 COVID-19 vaccine. The repertoire was sequenced with immunoSEQ multiplex PCR; TCRdb's copy has only in-frame clones and lacks some. The sample shows about 160,000 clones, 70% to 90% of them seen only once. Sequenced here: peripheral blood, sampled on day 0 of AZD1222 vaccination. Source of these receptors: an adult in good health.

This chain connects TRBV14 to TRBJ2-2, with D perhaps TRBD1 (7 bases). The germline V gene encodes CDR1 SGHDN and CDR2 FVKESK. The CDR3 is 13 amino acids. The V and J ends lost 3 bases and 13 bases respectively, with 15 bases between them. CDR3 in DNA: TGTGCCAGCAGCCAGCGGGACAGAGGCGTGCTGTTTTTT. As protein: CASSQRDRGVLFF.

The chain joins TRBV7-3 to TRBJ1-1, with a weak D call TRBD1 (5 bases). Between the trimmed V and J ends, which lost 8 bases and 4 bases, there was a span of 14 bases. The germline gives CDR1 SGHTA, CDR2 FQGTGA. The CDR3 spans 13 residues. CDR3 DNA sequence: TGTGCCAGCCGATACGGGGGAGGCACTGAAGCTTTCTTT. It encodes CASRYGGGTEAFF.

CDR3 loop: CASSARVDTEAFF. In DNA form, the CDR3 reads TGTGCCAGCAGCGCCAGGGTTGACACTGAAGCTTTCTTT. This sequence joins TRBV9 and TRBJ1-1; possible D gene TRBD1, 5 bases. The CDR3 is 13 amino acids. Trimming took 3 bases from V and 3 from J, leaving 9 bases between them. CDR1 and CDR2 (germline): SGDLS, YYNGEE.

The chain carries TRBV18 and TRBJ2-5; a weak D match, TRBD2 (7 bases). Germline V gives CDR1 KGHSH, CDR2 LQKENI. The ends were cut back, 4 bases at V and 5 bases at J, with 17 bases in the middle. The CDR3 consists of 15 residues. CDR3 region: CASSHGRGAGETQYF. In DNA, the CDR3 is TGTGCCAGCTCACACGGACGGGGGGCTGGGGAGACCCAGTACTTC.

This clone has just a few counts. This rearrangement joins TRBV28 to TRBJ1-2; D not certain. This CDR3 region has 13 residues. Germline CDR1 reads MDHEN; CDR2 reads SYDVKM. The ends were cut back, 5 bases at V and 5 bases at J, with 12 bases in the middle. CDR3 residues: CASSEPEAYGYTF. For the CDR3, the DNA is TGTGCCAGCAGTGAGCCAGAAGCGTATGGCTACACCTTC.

CDR3 loop: CASNSRGGISNQPQHF. The CDR3, as DNA: TGTGCCAGCAACTCCAGGGGGGGAATTAGCAATCAGCCCCAGCATTTT. J is TRBJ1-5 and V is TRBV6-6; TRBD1 matches at 7 bases. CDR3 size: 16 residues. Per the germline V gene, CDR1 is MNHNY and CDR2 is SVGAGI (reference sequence). V trimming: 7 bases; J trimming: 0 bases; junction bases outside the gene matches: 9.

This sequence joins TRBV5-1 and TRBJ1-2, with D possibly being TRBD1 (5 bases). This CDR3 spans 15 amino acids. In germline, CDR1 is SGHRS, CDR2 YFSETQ. V was clipped by 0 bases and J by 6 bases, with 15 bases between them. The chain's CDR3 is CASSLGGVSTHGYTF. The CDR3 region has the DNA TGCGCCAGCAGCTTGGGGGGCGTCTCGACCCATGGCTACACCTTC. Full variable domain (outside the CDR3, taken from reference TRBV5-1 and TRBJ1-2): KAGVTQTPRYLIKTRGQQVTLSCSPISGHRSVSWYQQTPGQGLQFLFEYFSETQRNKGNFPGRFSGRQFSNSRSEMNVSTLELGDSALYLCASSLGGVSTHGYTFGSGTRLTVV.

The chain carries TRBV10-3 and TRBJ2-1; 11 nucleotides line up with TRBD2. Germline V lookup: CDR1 ENHRY, CDR2 SYGVKD. The ends lost 7 bases at V and 4 bases at J; junction bases unmatched: 12. The CDR3 spans 17 residues. CDR3: CAIKEGSGRARYNEQFF. In DNA, the CDR3 is TGTGCCATCAAGGAGGGTAGCGGGAGGGCCAGGTACAATGAGCAGTTCTTC.

The chain links TRBV18 to TRBJ2-5; D is ambiguous. V shed 1 base and J shed 5 bases, with 5 bases lying between them. There are 12 residues in the CDR3. Germline V CDR1 and CDR2: KGHSH, LQKENI. CDR3 sequence: CASSPLRETQYF. The CDR3 region has the DNA TGTGCCAGCTCACCACTCCGGGAGACCCAGTACTTC.

This clone was detected once. This chain connects TRBV18 to TRBJ1-1; 9 nucleotides agree with TRBD1. The CDR3 extends over 15 amino acids. Germline V CDR1 and CDR2: KGHSH, LQKENI. After removal of 6 bases from V and 3 bases from J, the junction contained 8 bases not matched to a gene. The CDR3 coding sequence is TGTGCCAGCTCCCCTGCGACAGGGGGGTACACTGAAGCTTTCTTT. Protein sequence: CASSPATGGYTEAFF.